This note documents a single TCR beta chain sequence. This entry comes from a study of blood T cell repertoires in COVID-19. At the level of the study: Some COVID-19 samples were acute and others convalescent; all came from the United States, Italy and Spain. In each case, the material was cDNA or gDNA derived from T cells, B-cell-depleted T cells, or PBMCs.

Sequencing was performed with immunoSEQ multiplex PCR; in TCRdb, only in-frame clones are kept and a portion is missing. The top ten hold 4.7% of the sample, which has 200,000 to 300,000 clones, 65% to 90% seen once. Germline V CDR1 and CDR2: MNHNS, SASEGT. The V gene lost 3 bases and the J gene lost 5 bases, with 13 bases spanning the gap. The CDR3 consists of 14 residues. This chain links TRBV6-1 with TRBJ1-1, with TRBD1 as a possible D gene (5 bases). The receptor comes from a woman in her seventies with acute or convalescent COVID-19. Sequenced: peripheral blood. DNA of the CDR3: TGTGCCAGCAGTGAGCCAGGGCGGGAGACTGAAGCTTTCTTT. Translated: CASSEPGRETEAFF.